One T cell receptor beta chain is described in this entry. Its antigen is as yet unknown. These data belong to a study of shared clonotypes between healthy human individuals. Turning to the study itself: The cohort comprised a couple of women and a few men. Their ages spanned 18 to 49 years.

CDR1 is GTSNPN and CDR2 is SVGIG in the germline V gene (reference sequence). V lost 4 bases to trimming and J lost 4 bases, with 17 bases between them. CDR3 size: 15 residues. The protocol was immunoSEQ multiplex PCR, while the TCRdb copy is restricted to in-frame clones and leaves out a portion. The sample comprises about 1.1 million clones, around 82% of which are singletons, and 0.55% to 0.7% rests with the top ten. Study-level points and caveats: Clonotype sharing across donors was expected to vary with sequencing depth. Even with large depth, rarefaction showed that sorted-subset sequencing was incomplete.

The sequenced material came from memory CD4+ T cells from PBMCs. Subset denoted: CD45RA-negative fraction. This clonotype was sampled from a man aged 18 to 30 in good health. Some clones in this sample may be carry-over from other donors' samples. This chain connects TRBV30 to TRBJ2-1, with D maybe TRBD1 (5 bases). This CDR3 reads CAWTPGAHEYNEQFF. CDR3 coding DNA: TGTGCCTGGACCCCTGGGGCCCACGAGTACAATGAGCAGTTCTTC.